This T cell receptor beta chain was retrieved from a study of blood T cell repertoires in COVID-19. As for the study in general: T cells, B-cell-depleted T cells, or PBMCs provided the cDNA or gDNA that served as material.

Study processing details: For nucleated cells, counts were estimated from reference gene primer amplification. Sequencing used immunoSEQ multiplex PCR; TCRdb keeps in-frame clones, though not all of them. That table gives V, J and clone size, and the DNA gave D and trimming. This sample has over 90,000 clones, with about nine tenths found just once. It was during active infection that Seattle patients were enrolled and then longitudinally followed. Material for sequencing was peripheral blood. This receptor was identified in a woman between 50 and 59 years old with COVID-19, enrolled during active disease.

The chain's CDR3 is CASSFMTGHYGYTF. For the CDR3, the DNA is TGTGCCAGCAGCTTTATGACAGGACACTATGGCTACACCTTC. This sequence joins TRBV5-5 and TRBJ1-2, with a weak D call TRBD1 (6 bases). This CDR3 contains 14 residues. The germline V gene has CDR1 SGHKS and CDR2 YYEKEE (reference sequence). Trimming took 2 bases from V and 3 from J, leaving 11 bases between them.